This passage covers 14 T cell receptor beta chains from one sample sequenced in a study of blood T cell repertoires in COVID-19. Only in-frame clones appear in the TCRdb table, and some are missing; sequencing was by immunoSEQ multiplex PCR. The data show around 220,000 clones, 88% seen once. Source material: PBMCs or T cells enriched from blood (not recorded which). These receptors came from a woman aged 45-65 years with acute COVID-19.

This clone was counted once. The gene calls are TRBV19 and TRBJ1-5; D not certain. Trimming left V 4 bases short and J 2 bases short, with 9 bases between. There are 14 residues in the CDR3. Germline values: CDR1 LNHDA, CDR2 SQIVND (reference sequence). CDR3 sequence (DNA): TGTGCCAGTAGTAGTGAGGGTCGCAATCAGCCCCAGCATTTT. This translates into CASSSEGRNQPQHF.

This clone was seen a few times. Within the sample, other DNA sequences also encode this same CDR3. V and J are TRBV27 and TRBJ2-5; 7 positions agree with TRBD1. Germline V gene lookup returns CDR1 MNHEY and CDR2 SMNVEV (reference sequence). Losses at the gene ends were 4 bases for V and 4 bases for J; bases not matched to a gene: 3. This CDR3 contains 13 residues. CDR3 amino acids: CASSSRGRETQYF. In DNA form, the CDR3 reads TGTGCCAGCAGTTCAAGGGGGCGAGAGACCCAGTACTTC.

This clone was seen only once. The chain employs TRBV5-1 and TRBJ2-1, with 16 bases that match TRBD2. V was pared by 6 bases and J by 6 bases, with 9 bases of the junction left unmatched. Germline V gene lookup returns CDR1 SGHRS and CDR2 YFSETQ. The CDR3 totals 17 residues. CDR3 sequence (DNA): TGCGCCAGCACCGGGACTAGCGGGAGGGCCGGACGCAATGAGCAGTTCTTC. Amino acid sequence: CASTGTSGRAGRNEQFF. The variable domain in full, completed from reference TRBV5-1 and TRBJ2-1, reads KAGVTQTPRYLIKTRGQQVTLSCSPISGHRSVSWYQQTPGQGLQFLFEYFSETQRNKGNFPGRFSGRQFSNSRSEMNVSTLELGDSALYLCASTGTSGRAGRNEQFFGPGTRLTVL.

The chain links TRBV7-2 to TRBJ1-2, with 8 nucleotides matching TRBD1. Germline V gives CDR1 SGHTA, CDR2 FQGNSA. V dropped 4 bases and J dropped 2; count of bases not matched to a gene: 12. This CDR3 is built from 17 residues. CDR3 sequence: CASSSDSQGVLNYGYTF. The CDR3 bases are TGTGCCAGCAGCTCCGATTCACAGGGGGTTTTGAACTATGGCTACACCTTC.

V and J are TRBV27 and TRBJ1-6; 8 bases fit TRBD1. Unmatched junction bases numbered 9, after V lost 6 bases and J lost 5 bases. The CDR3 sequence is 16 residues long. In germline, CDR1 is MNHEY, CDR2 SMNVEV (reference sequence). The CDR3 nucleotides are TGTGCCAGCAGATTCGGGACAGGATTCAATAATTCACCCCTCCACTTT. As protein: CASRFGTGFNNSPLHF.

The genes are TRBV6-2 or TRBV6-3 and TRBJ1-2; tentatively, D is TRBD1 (5 bases). CDR1 is MNHEY, CDR2 SVGEGT, per germline. Trimming removed 6 bases at V and 4 bases at J, with 6 bases between. The CDR3 is 11 residues long. This CDR3 is CASSDSYGYTF. In DNA form, the CDR3 reads TGTGCCAGCAGCGACAGCTATGGCTACACCTTC.

This clone was found a few times. The chain combines TRBV7-6 with TRBJ2-7, with D possibly being TRBD1 (6 bases). The germline V gene encodes CDR1 SGHVS and CDR2 FNYEAQ. The germline V and J ends were trimmed by 3 bases and 7 bases, with 10 bases remaining between them. The CDR3 length is 12 residues. CDR3 region: CASSFPQGEQYF. CDR3 coding DNA: TGTGCCAGCAGCTTTCCGCAGGGGGAGCAGTACTTC.

A few counts support this clone. The chain has TRBV9 and TRBJ1-6, with 7 bases identical to TRBD1. Germline V gene data show CDR1 as SGDLS and CDR2 as YYNGEE. This CDR3 contains 16 residues. After removal of 2 bases from V and 7 bases from J, the junction contained 9 bases not matched to a gene. As DNA, the CDR3 is TGTGCCAGCAGCGTGGGGGTGGGGACAGAGAATTCACCCCTCCACTTT. It specifies CASSVGVGTENSPLHF.

This chain connects TRBV5-4 to TRBJ1-6; possible D gene TRBD1, 5 bases. The CDR3 has 16 amino acids. V was trimmed by 0 bases and J by 9 bases, leaving 16 bases between them. Germline CDR1 SGHNT, CDR2 YYREEE (reference sequence). In DNA form, the CDR3 reads TGTGCCAGCAGCTTGGTGCAGGGCAGGATCTCTTCACCCCTCCACTTT. It translates to CASSLVQGRISSPLHF.

The genes are TRBV18 and TRBJ1-3; the D gene is possibly TRBD1 (5 bases). The CDR3 totals 18 residues. Trimming took off 3 bases at V and 0 bases at J, with 18 bases between the two ends. The germline V gene encodes CDR1 KGHSH and CDR2 LQKENI. The DNA of the CDR3 is TGTGCCAGCTCACCTCAGTTCGACAGCCCTAACTCTGGAAACACCATATATTTT. Translating it yields CASSPQFDSPNSGNTIYF.

This rearrangement joins TRBV4-3 to TRBJ2-1, with 8 bases identical to TRBD2. This CDR3 region has 15 residues. In germline, CDR1 is LGHNA, CDR2 YSLEER. V trimming: 2 bases; J trimming: 9 bases; junction bases outside the gene matches: 9. CDR3 coding DNA: TGCGCCAGCAGCCAACTTAGAGCGGGAGTTAGTGAGCAGTTCTTC. It codes for CASSQLRAGVSEQFF.

The chain has TRBV28 and TRBJ2-2; TRBD2 agrees at 9 bases. The V gene end was trimmed by 2 bases and the J gene end by 6 bases; junction bases not matched to a gene: 7. Per germline, CDR1 MDHEN and CDR2 SYDVKM. The CDR3 extends over 16 amino acids. CDR3 amino acids: CASSLTGSGSAGELFF. The CDR3 coding sequence is TGTGCCAGCAGTTTAACGGGTAGCGGGAGCGCCGGGGAGCTGTTTTTT.

The chain uses TRBV4-1 and TRBJ2-3, with D possibly being TRBD2 (6 bases). Trimming left V 4 bases short and J 4 bases short, with 15 bases between. This CDR3 is 15 amino acids long. The germline CDR1 and CDR2 sequences are MGHRA and YSYEKL. CDR3 sequence (DNA): TGCGCCAGCAGCCTACTTGGCGGGACCCCAGATACGCAGTATTTT. Translating it yields CASSLLGGTPDTQYF.

This clone was observed a single time. CDR3 DNA sequence: TGTGCCAGCAGCTTCCGTCGGGGTAGCGGGAGTATAGATGAGCAGTTCTTC. Protein product: CASSFRRGSGSIDEQFF. V is TRBV7-2 and J is TRBJ2-1, with 9 bases lining up with TRBD2. The V segment lost 3 bases and the J segment 8 bases; nucleotides outside the gene matches: 14. Germline-derived CDR1 and CDR2 are SGHTA and FQGNSA. The CDR3 extends over 17 amino acids.